The clone carrying this T cell receptor (beta chain) has just a few counts. V gave up 1 base and J gave up 0 bases, with 10 bases separating them. CDR3 length: 16 amino acids. Germline V CDR1 and CDR2: SGHVS, FQNEAQ. This record comes from a study of blood T cell repertoires in COVID-19. In the study overall: From the United States, Italy and Spain came samples of acute and convalescent COVID-19.

TCRdb's table, derived via immunoSEQ multiplex PCR, lists solely in-frame clones and lacks some. Found here are roughly 97,000 clones, roughly 80% of them singletons; the top ten hold about 5%. V gene TRBV7-8 combines with J gene TRBJ1-5; D is undetermined. This receptor was obtained from a man between 60 and 70 years old with acute or convalescent COVID-19. The sequencing sample was made of peripheral blood. CDR3: CASSLGEPYSNQPQHF. CDR3 nucleotides: TGTGCCAGCAGCTTAGGGGAGCCGTATAGCAATCAGCCCCAGCATTTT.